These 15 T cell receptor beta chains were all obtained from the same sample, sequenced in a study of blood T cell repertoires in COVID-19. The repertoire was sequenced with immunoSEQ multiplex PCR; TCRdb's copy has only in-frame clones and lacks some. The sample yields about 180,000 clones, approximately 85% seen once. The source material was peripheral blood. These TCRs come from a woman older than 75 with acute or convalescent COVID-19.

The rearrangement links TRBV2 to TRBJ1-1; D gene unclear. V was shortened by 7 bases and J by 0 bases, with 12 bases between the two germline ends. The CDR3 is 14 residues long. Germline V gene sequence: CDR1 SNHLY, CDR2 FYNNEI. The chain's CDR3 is CASTKGVLNTEAFF. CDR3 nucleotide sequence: TGTGCCAGCACCAAAGGAGTACTGAACACTGAAGCTTTCTTT.

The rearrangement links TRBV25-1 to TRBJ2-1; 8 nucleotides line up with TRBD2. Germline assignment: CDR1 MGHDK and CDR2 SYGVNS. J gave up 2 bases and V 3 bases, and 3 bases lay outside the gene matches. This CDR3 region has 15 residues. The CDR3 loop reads CASSEVAGPYNEQFF. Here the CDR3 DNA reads TGTGCCAGCAGTGAGGTAGCGGGGCCCTACAATGAGCAGTTCTTC.

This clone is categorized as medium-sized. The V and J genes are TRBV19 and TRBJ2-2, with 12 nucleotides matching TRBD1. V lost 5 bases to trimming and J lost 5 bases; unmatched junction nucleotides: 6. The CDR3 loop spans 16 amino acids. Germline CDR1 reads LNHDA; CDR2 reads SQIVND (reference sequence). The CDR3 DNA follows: TGTGCCAGTAGTGGACGGGACAGGGGGCTTACCGGGGAGCTGTTTTTT. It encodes CASSGRDRGLTGELFF. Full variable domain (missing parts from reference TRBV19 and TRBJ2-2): DGGITQSPKYLFRKEGQNVTLSCEQNLNHDAMYWYRQDPGQGLRLIYYSQIVNDFQKGDIAEGYSVSREKKESFPLTVTSAQKNPTAFYLCASSGRDRGLTGELFFGEGSRLTVL.

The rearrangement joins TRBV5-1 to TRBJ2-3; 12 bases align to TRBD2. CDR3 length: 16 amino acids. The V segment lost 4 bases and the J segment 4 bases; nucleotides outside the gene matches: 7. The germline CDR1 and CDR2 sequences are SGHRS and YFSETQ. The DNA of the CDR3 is TGCGCCAGCAGCCCAAGGACTAGCGGGATAGCAGATACGCAGTATTTT. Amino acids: CASSPRTSGIADTQYF.

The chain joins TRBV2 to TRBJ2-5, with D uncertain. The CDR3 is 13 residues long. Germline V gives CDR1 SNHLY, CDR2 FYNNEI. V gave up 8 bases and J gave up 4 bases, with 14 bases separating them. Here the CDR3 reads CASGQLTRETQYF. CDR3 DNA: TGTGCCAGCGGGCAGCTAACCAGAGAGACCCAGTACTTC.

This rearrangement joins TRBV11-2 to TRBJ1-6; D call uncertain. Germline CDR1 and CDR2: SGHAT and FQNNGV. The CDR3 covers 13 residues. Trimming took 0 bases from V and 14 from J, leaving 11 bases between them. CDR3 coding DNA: TGTGCCAGCAGCTTAGATAAGCCCTCGGCCCTCCACTTT. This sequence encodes CASSLDKPSALHF.

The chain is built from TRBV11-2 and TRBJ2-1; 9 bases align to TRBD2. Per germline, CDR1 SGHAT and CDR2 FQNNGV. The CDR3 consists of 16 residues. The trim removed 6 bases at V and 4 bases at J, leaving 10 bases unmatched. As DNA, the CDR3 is TGTGCCAGCAGACCCCGGGCTAGCGGGGTTTACAATGAGCAGTTCTTC. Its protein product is CASRPRASGVYNEQFF.

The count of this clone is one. CDR3 DNA sequence: TGTGCCAGCAGTCCCCTCCTCAGGGGTCCGGACACTGAAGCTTTCTTT. It translates to CASSPLLRGPDTEAFF. J is TRBJ1-1 and V is TRBV27, with D perhaps matching TRBD1 (6 bases). Per the germline V gene, CDR1 is MNHEY and CDR2 is SMNVEV (reference sequence). The ends were cut back, 5 bases at V and 3 bases at J, with 19 bases in the middle. This CDR3 is 16 amino acids long.

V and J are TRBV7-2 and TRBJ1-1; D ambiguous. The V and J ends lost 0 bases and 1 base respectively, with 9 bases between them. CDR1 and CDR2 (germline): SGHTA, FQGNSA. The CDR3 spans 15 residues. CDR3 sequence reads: CASSLAVQANTEAFF. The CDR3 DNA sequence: TGTGCCAGCAGCTTAGCAGTCCAGGCGAACACTGAAGCTTTCTTT.

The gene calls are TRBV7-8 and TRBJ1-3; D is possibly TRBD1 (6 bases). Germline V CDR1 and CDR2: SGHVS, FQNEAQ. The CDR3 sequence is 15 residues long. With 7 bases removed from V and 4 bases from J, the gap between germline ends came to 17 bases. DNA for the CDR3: TGTGCCAGCACAAAAAACAGGGATGCCGGAAACACCATATATTTT. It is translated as CASTKNRDAGNTIYF.

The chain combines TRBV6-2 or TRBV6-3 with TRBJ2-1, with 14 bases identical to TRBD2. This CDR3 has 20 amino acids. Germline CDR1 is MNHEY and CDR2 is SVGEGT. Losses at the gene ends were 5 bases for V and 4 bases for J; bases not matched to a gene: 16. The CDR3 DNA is TGTGCCAGCAGTCACAGGACTAGCGGGAGGTACATCCCTGAATACAATGAGCAGTTCTTC. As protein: CASSHRTSGRYIPEYNEQFF.

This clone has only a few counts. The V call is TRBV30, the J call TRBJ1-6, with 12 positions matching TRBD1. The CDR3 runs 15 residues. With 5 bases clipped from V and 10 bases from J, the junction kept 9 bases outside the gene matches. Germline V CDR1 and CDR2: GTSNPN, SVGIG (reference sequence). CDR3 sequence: CAWSTGTGGGSPLHF. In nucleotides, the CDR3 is TGTGCCTGGTCAACCGGGACAGGGGGCGGGTCACCCCTCCACTTT.

CDR3 in amino acids: CASSLGQGWAQYF. The DNA for the CDR3 is TGTGCCAGCAGTCTGGGACAGGGCTGGGCGCAGTACTTC. The chain recombines TRBV3-1 (or the pseudogene TRBV3-2) with TRBJ2-7, with 9 nucleotides matching TRBD1. The CDR3 extends over 13 amino acids. Germline-derived CDR1 and CDR2 are LGHDT and YNNKEL (reference sequence). The junction had 9 bases not matched to a gene; V was cut back by 6 bases and J by 9 bases.

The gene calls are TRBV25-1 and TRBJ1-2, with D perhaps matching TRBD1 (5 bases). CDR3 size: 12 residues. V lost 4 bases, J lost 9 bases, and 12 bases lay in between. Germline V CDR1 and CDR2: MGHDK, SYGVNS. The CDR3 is CASSGTGGSYTF. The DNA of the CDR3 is TGTGCCAGCAGTGGGACCGGGGGTAGCTACACCTTC.

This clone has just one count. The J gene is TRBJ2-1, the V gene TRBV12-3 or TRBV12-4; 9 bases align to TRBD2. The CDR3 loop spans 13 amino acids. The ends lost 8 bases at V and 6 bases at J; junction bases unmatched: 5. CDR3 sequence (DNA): TGTGCCAGCGCGGGGGGGAGGATCAATGAGCAGTTCTTC. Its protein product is CASAGGRINEQFF.